This T cell receptor beta chain comes out of a study of blood T cell repertoires in COVID-19. TCRdb keeps only in-frame clones here, not all; method: immunoSEQ multiplex PCR. The table lists around 160,000 clones, over 75% of them singletons, with about 11% in the top ten. The CDR3 is made up of 13 amino acids. V was shortened by 0 bases and J by 1 base, with 2 bases between the two germline ends. The germline CDR1 and CDR2 sequences are SGHDT and YYEEEE. The chain joins TRBV5-6 to TRBJ1-5; no reliable D call. The origin of this receptor is a man in his sixties with active or convalescent COVID-19. Sequencing input: peripheral blood. The CDR3 nucleotides are TGTGCCAGCAGCTTGGCAAGCAATCAGCCCCAGCATTTT. It is translated as CASSLASNQPQHF. The variable domain in full, with the rest retrieved from reference TRBV5-6 and TRBJ1-5, is DAGVTQSPTHLIKTRGQQVTLRCSPKSGHDTVSWYQQALGQGPQFIFQYYEEEERQRGNFPDRFSGHQFPNYSSELNVNALLLGDSALYLCASSLASNQPQHFGDGTRLSIL.